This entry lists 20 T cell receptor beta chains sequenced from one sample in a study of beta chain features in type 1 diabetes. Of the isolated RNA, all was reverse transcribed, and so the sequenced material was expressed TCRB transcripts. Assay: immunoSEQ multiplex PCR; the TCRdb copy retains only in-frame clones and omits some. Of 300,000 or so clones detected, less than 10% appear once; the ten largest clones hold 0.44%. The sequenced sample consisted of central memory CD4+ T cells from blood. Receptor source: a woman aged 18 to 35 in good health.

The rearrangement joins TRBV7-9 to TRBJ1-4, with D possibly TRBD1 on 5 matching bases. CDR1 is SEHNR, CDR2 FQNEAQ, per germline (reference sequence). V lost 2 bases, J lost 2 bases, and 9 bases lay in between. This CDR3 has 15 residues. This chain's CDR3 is CASSLQGATNEKLFF. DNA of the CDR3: TGTGCCAGCAGCTTACAGGGTGCGACTAATGAAAAACTGTTTTTT. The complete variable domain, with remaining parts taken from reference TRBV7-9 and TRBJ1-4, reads DTGVSQNPRHKITKRGQNVTFRCDPISEHNRLYWYRQTLGQGPEFLTYFQNEAQLEKSRLLSDRFSAERPKGSFSTLEIQRTEQGDSAMYLCASSLQGATNEKLFFGSGTQLSVL.

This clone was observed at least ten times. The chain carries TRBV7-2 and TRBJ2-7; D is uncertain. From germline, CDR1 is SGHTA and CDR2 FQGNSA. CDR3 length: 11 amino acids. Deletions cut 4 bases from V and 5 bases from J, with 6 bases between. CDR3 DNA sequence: TGTGCCAGCAGCTCGTATGACGAGCAGTACTTC. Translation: CASSSYDEQYF.

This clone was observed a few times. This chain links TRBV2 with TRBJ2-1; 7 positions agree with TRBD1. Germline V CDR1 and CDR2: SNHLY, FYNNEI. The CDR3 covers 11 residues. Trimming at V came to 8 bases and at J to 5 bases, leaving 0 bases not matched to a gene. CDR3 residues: CASDRDNEQFF. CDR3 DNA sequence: TGTGCCAGCGACAGGGACAATGAGCAGTTCTTC.

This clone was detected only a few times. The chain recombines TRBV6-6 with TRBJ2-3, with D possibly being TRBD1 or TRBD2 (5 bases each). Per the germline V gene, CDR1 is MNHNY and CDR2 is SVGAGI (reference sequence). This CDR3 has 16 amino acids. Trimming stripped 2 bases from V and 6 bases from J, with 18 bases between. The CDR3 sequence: CASSYGTGNLPDTQYF. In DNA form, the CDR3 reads TGTGCCAGCAGTTACGGGACCGGGAACCTCCCCGATACGCAGTATTTT.

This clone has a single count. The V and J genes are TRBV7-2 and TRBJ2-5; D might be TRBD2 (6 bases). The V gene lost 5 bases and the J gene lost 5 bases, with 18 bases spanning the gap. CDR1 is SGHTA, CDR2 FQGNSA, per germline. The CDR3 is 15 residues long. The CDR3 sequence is CASSQDFTGAETQYF. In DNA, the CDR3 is TGTGCCAGCAGCCAAGATTTTACGGGAGCTGAGACCCAGTACTTC. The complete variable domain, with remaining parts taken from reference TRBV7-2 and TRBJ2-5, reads GAGVSQSPSNKVTEKGKDVELRCDPISGHTALYWYRQSLGQGLEFLIYFQGNSAPDKSGLPSDRFSAERTGGSVSTLTIQRTQQEDSAVYLCASSQDFTGAETQYFGPGTRLLVL.

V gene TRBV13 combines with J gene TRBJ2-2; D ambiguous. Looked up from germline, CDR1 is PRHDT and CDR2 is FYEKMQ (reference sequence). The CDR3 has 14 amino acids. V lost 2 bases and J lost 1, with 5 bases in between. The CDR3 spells CASSLRLNTGELFF. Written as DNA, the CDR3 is TGTGCCAGCAGCTTACGACTGAACACCGGGGAGCTGTTTTTT.

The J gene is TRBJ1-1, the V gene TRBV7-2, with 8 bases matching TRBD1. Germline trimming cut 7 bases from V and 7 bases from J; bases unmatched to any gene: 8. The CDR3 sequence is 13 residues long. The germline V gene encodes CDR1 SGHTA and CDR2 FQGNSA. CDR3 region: CASNKDRGGEAFF. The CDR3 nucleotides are TGTGCCAGCAACAAAGACAGGGGAGGTGAAGCTTTCTTT.

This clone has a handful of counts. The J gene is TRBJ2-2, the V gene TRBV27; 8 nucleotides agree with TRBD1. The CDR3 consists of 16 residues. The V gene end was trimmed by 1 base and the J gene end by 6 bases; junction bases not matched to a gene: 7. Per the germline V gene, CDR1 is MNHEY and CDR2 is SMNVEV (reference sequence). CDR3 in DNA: TGTGCCAGCAGTTTATTTCCATGGACAGGGTCCGGGGAGCTGTTTTTT. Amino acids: CASSLFPWTGSGELFF.

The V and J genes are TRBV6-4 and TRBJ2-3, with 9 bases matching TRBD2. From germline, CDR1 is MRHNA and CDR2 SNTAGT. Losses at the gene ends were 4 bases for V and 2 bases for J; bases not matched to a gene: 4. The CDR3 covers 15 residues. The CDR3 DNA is TGTGCCAGCAGTGGGACTAGCGTATACACAGATACGCAGTATTTT. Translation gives CASSGTSVYTDTQYF.

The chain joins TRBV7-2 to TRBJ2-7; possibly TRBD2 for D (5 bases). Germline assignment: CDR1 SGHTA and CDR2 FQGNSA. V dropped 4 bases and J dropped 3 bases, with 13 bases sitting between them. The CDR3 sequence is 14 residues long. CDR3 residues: CASSSGSSLYEQYF. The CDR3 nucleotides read TGTGCCAGCAGCTCTGGATCTAGCCTCTACGAGCAGTACTTC.

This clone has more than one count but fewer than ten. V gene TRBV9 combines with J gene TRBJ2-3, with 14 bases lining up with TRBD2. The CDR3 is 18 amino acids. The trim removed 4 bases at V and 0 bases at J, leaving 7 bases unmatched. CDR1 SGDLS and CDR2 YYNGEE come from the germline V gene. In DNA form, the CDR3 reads TGTGCCAGCAGCATAGGGACTAGCGGGAGACTTAGCACAGATACGCAGTATTTT. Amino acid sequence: CASSIGTSGRLSTDTQYF.

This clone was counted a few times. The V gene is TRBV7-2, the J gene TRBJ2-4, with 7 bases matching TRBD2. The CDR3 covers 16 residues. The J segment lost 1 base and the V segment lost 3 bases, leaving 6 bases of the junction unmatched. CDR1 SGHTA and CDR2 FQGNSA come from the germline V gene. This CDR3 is CASSFSGLAAKNIQYF. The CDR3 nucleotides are TGTGCCAGCAGCTTTAGCGGGCTGGCTGCCAAAAACATTCAGTACTTC.

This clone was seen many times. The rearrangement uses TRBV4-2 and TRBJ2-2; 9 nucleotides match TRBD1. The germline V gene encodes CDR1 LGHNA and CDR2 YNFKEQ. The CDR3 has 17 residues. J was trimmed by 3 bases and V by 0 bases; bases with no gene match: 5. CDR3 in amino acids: CASSQDTNRGHTGELFF. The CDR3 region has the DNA TGTGCCAGCAGCCAAGATACTAACAGGGGGCACACCGGGGAGCTGTTTTTT.

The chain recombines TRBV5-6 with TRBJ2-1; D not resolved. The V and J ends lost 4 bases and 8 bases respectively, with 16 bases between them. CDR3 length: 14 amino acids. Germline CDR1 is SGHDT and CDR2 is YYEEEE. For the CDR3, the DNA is TGTGCCAGCAGCCCGTCTCTAAGGTTCGATGAGCAGTTCTTC. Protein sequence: CASSPSLRFDEQFF.

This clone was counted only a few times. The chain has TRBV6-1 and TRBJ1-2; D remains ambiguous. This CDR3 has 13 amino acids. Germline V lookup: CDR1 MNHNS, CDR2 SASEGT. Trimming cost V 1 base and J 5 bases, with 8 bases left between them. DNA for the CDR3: TGTGCCAGCAGTGAAGTCTTAACATATGGCTACACCTTC. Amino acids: CASSEVLTYGYTF.

The CDR3 sequence is CASSSGTGGAEAFF. In nucleotides, the CDR3 is TGTGCCAGCAGCTCCGGGACAGGCGGGGCTGAAGCTTTCTTT. The chain uses TRBV7-3 and TRBJ1-1; 8 bases agree with TRBD1. Trimming at V came to 4 bases and at J to 6 bases, leaving 7 bases not matched to a gene. The CDR3 is 14 amino acids. Germline V CDR1 and CDR2: SGHTA, FQGTGA.

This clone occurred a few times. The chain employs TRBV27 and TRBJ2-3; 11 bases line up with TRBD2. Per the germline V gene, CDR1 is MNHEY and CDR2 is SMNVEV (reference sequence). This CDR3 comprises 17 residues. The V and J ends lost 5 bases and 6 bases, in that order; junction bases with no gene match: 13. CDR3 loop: CASSPYISGRAADTQYF. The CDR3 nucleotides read TGTGCCAGCAGTCCTTATATTAGCGGGAGGGCCGCGGATACGCAGTATTTT.

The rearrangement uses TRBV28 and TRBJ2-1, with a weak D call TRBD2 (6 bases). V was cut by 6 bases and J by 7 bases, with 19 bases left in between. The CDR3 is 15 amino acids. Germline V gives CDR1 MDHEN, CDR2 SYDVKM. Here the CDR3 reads CASRPVGEAKNEQFF. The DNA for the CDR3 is TGTGCCAGCAGACCCGTGGGGGAGGCTAAGAATGAGCAGTTCTTC.

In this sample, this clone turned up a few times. The CDR3 protein is CASGFVTFNEQFF. CDR3 DNA sequence: TGTGCTAGTGGTTTTGTGACTTTTAATGAGCAGTTCTTC. This sequence joins TRBV12-5 and TRBJ2-1; D call uncertain. This CDR3 is built from 13 residues. Trimming stripped 3 bases from V and 7 bases from J, with 10 bases between. Germline V gene sequence: CDR1 LGHNT, CDR2 FRNRAP.

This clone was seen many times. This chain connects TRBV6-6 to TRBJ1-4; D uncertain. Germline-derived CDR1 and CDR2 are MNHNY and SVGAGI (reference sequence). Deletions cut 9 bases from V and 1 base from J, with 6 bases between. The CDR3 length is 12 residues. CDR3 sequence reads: CASTQTNEKLFF. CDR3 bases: TGTGCCAGTACTCAAACTAATGAAAAACTGTTTTTT.